Sequencing of this TCR beta chain was carried out in a study of cytomegalovirus exposure and HLA in healthy donors. Study-wide results and limits: Among the CMV-associated chains, three were confirmed in vitro as specific for CMV antigens. Productive rates of about 90% or about 30% were seen for most TCR beta V segments in an earlier analysis.

It was with 60 Vbeta and 13 Jbeta primers that the PCR ran. Method: immunoSEQ multiplex PCR; TCRdb's copy keeps in-frame clones and lacks some. This sample has 100,000 to 150,000 clones, with around 75% found just once. This CDR3 has 14 residues. The germline V gene encodes CDR1 SNHLY and CDR2 FYNNEI. V was clipped by 5 bases and J by 4 bases, with 14 bases between them. This clone was seen more than once but under ten times. The antigen is undetermined. The clonotype comes from a middle-aged woman in good health and CMV-seropositive. This rearrangement joins TRBV2 to TRBJ1-2, with D tentatively TRBD1 (5 bases). Sequences were obtained from PBMCs. Here the CDR3 reads CASSPVTATYGYTF. The CDR3 nucleotides read TGTGCCAGCAGTCCTGTGACAGCTACCTATGGCTACACCTTC.